This TCR beta chain was captured by sequencing in a study of a mutant IDH1 vaccine in newly diagnosed glioma. Overall study results and limits: There were vaccine-induced immune responses in roughly 92% of the patients.

Time point meaning: baseline, week 1 (first vaccination visit). Specified treatment: pre-vaccination baseline after standard-of-care therapy. Every donor had a new WHO grade 3 or 4 astrocytoma that was IDH1-mutant, with loss of nuclear ATRX. Profiled with immunoSEQ multiplex PCR; TCRdb holds only in-frame clones, not every one. Of about 92,000 clones in the sample, roughly 77% were seen once. To note about this clone: Its antigen remains unidentified.

CDR1 is DFQATT and CDR2 is SNEGSKA in the germline V gene (reference sequence). V lost 3 bases and J 5 bases, leaving 5 bases between the germline ends. This CDR3 has 11 amino acids. The clonotype originates from a man between 40 and 49 years old with glioma. V is TRBV20-1 and J is TRBJ2-1; D remains ambiguous. The sequences come from PBMCs, collected from a glioma patient treated with radiotherapy, temozolomide or both. The CDR3 sequence: CSASTDNEQFF. CDR3 nucleotides: TGCAGTGCTAGTACGGACAATGAGCAGTTCTTC.